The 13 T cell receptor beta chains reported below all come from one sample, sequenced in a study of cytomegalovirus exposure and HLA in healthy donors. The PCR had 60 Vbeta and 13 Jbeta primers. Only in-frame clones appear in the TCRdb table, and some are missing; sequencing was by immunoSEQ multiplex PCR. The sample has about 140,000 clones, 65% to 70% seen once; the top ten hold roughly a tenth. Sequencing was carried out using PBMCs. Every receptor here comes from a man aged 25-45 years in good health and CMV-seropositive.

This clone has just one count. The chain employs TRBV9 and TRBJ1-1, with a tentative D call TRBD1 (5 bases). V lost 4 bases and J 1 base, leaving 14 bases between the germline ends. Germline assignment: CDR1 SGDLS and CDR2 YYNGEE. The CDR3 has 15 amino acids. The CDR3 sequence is CASSPQGATNTEAFF. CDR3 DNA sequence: TGTGCCAGCAGCCCCCAAGGGGCGACGAACACTGAAGCTTTCTTT.

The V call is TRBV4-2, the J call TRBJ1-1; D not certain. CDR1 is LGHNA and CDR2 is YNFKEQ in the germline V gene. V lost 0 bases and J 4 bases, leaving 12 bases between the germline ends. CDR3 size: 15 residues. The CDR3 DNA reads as TGTGCCAGCAGCCAAGAAGTCCTTAGTTCCACTGAAGCTTTCTTT. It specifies CASSQEVLSSTEAFF.

The CDR3 nucleotides are TGTGCCAGCAGCCCGGTACTAGCGGGGGCCTACGAGCAGTACTTC. Protein: CASSPVLAGAYEQYF. The chain is built from TRBV7-2 and TRBJ2-7; 11 bases line up with TRBD2. The V gene end was trimmed by 5 bases and the J gene end by 2 bases; junction bases not matched to a gene: 5. CDR3 length: 15 residues. Germline V gene data show CDR1 as SGHTA and CDR2 as FQGNSA. The variable domain in full, with the rest retrieved from reference TRBV7-2 and TRBJ2-7, is GAGVSQSPSNKVTEKGKDVELRCDPISGHTALYWYRQSLGQGLEFLIYFQGNSAPDKSGLPSDRFSAERTGGSVSTLTIQRTQQEDSAVYLCASSPVLAGAYEQYFGPGTRLTVT.

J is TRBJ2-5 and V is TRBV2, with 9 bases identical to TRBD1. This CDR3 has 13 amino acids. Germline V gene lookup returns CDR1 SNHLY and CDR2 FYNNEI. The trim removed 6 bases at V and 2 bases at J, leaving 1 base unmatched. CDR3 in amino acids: CASRGQGQETQYF. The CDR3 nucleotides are TGTGCCAGCAGGGGACAGGGACAAGAGACCCAGTACTTC.

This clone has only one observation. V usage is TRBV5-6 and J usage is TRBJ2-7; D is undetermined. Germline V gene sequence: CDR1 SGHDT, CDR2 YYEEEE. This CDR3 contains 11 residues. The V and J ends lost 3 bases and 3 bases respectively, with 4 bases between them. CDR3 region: CASSSYYEQYF. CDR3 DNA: TGTGCCAGCAGCTCCTACTACGAGCAGTACTTC. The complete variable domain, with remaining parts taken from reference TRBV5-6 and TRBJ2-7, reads DAGVTQSPTHLIKTRGQQVTLRCSPKSGHDTVSWYQQALGQGPQFIFQYYEEEERQRGNFPDRFSGHQFPNYSSELNVNALLLGDSALYLCASSSYYEQYFGPGTRLTVT.

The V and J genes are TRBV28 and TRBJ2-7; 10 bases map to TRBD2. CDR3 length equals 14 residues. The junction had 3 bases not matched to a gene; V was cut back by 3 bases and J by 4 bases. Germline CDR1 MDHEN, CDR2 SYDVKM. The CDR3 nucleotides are TGTGCCAGCAGTTTCCCTAGCGGGAGTTACGAGCAGTACTTC. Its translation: CASSFPSGSYEQYF.

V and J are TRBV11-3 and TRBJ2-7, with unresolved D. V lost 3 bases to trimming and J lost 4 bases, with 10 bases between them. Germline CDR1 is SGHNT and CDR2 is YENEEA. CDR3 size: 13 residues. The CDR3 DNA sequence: TGTGCCAGCAGCTTTCCCCCACATTACGAGCAGTACTTC. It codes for CASSFPPHYEQYF.

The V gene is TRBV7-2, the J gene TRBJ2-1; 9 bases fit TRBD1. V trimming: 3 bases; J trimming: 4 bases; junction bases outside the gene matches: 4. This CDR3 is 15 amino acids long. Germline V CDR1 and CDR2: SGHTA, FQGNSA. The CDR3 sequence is CASSFGQGLYNEQFF. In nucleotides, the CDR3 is TGTGCCAGCAGCTTCGGACAGGGGTTGTACAATGAGCAGTTCTTC. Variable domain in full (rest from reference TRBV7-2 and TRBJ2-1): GAGVSQSPSNKVTEKGKDVELRCDPISGHTALYWYRQSLGQGLEFLIYFQGNSAPDKSGLPSDRFSAERTGGSVSTLTIQRTQQEDSAVYLCASSFGQGLYNEQFFGPGTRLTVL.

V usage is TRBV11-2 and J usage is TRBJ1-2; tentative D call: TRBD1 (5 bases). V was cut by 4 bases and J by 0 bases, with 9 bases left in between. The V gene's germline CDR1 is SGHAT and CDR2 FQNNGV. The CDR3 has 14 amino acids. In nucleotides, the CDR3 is TGTGCCAGCAGCTCAAGGACAACTAACTATGGCTACACCTTC. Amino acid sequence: CASSSRTTNYGYTF.

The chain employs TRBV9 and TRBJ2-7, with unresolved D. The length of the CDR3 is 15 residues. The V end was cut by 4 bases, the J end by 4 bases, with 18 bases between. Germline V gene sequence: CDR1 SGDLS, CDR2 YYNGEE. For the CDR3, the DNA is TGTGCCAGCAGCTCCAAATCCGAGGCCGTGTACGAGCAGTACTTC. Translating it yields CASSSKSEAVYEQYF. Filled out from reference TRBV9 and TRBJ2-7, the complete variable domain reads DSGVTQTPKHLITATGQRVTLRCSPRSGDLSVYWYQQSLDQGLQFLIQYYNGEERAKGNILERFSAQQFPDLHSELNLSSLELGDSALYFCASSSKSEAVYEQYFGPGTRLTVT.

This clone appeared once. The CDR3 DNA is TGTGCCAGCAGCTTAGACGAGAGTAACTATGGCTACACCTTC. Translating gives CASSLDESNYGYTF. The V gene is TRBV11-2, the J gene TRBJ1-2; D remains unclear. Germline CDR1 is SGHAT and CDR2 is FQNNGV. The V end lost 0 bases, the J end lost 1 base, and 6 bases lay between the germline ends. The CDR3 is made up of 14 amino acids.

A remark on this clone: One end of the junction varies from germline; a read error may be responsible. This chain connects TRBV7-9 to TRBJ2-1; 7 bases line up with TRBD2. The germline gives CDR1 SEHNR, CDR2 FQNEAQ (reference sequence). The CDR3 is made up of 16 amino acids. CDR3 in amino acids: CSSSLQLAGDYNEQFF. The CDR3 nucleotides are TGTTCCAGCAGCCTTCAACTGGCGGGGGACTACAATGAGCAGTTCTTC.

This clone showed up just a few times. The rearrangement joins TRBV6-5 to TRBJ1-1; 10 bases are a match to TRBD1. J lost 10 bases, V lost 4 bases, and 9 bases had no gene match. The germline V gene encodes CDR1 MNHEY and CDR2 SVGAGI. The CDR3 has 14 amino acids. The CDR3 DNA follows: TGTGCCAGCAGTTCGACGACAGGGGGCGCATCAGCTTTCTTT. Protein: CASSSTTGGASAFF.